The source of this T cell receptor beta chain is a study of T cell clusters in autoimmune cytopenias. TRB was amplified from about 270 ng of peripheral blood genomic DNA per sample. TRB was amplified by touch-down multiplex PCR, primer pools A and B combined. TCRdb reanalyzed the multiplex PCR reads and collapses them to one entry per CDR3 protein, without DNA. This listing includes some 15,000 distinct CDR3 sequences. The CDR3 consists of 13 residues. CDR1 is GTSNPN, CDR2 SVGIG, per germline (reference sequence). This sample also appeared in a second study, on T cell repertoires in aging, cancer and after chemotherapy. That work states: Repeat sampling of healthy donors over several months to years showed clear clonal overlap. In healthy donors, age-related TCR diversity loss mainly reflected lost richness. Immunological memory after chemotherapy cannot be judged from the repertoire data.

The chain carries TRBV30 and TRBJ2-3; the TCRdb call, TRBD1, lacks DNA for checking. The receptor was isolated from a human donor in good health. Sequencing was done on a sample of peripheral blood. This chain's CDR3 is CASSSRRGDAQYF.